Sequencing of this T cell receptor beta chain was carried out in a study of molecular identifiers for immune sequencing clone quantification listed by TCRdb under 2018. Regarding the research as a whole: For a replicate experiment, RNA from around 20,000 or 100,000 naive CD8 T cells was divided into five aliquots, of which four were sequenced. CD8 T cells were used in a methods study to benchmark molecular-identifier clustering-based TCR repertoire sequencing (MIDCIRS) and TCR RNA copy counting.

The library was made by PCR. The run used a NextSeq 500. Preparation of bulk TCR libraries followed a previously described approach, with the TCR primers listed in Table S5. The Qiagen AllPrep DNA/RNA kit was used to purify total RNA. Reads from multiple sequencing runs of the same library were pooled before analysis. Per the source publication's procedure: Reads were retained only if their TCR constant sequence matched exactly, and those retained reads were trimmed to 150 nt and grouped according to their 12-nt molecular barcodes. Within each barcode group, reads were sub-clustered at a 15% Levenshtein threshold, and quality-weighted consensus sequences were built per RNA molecule. Non-functional sequences were excluded, and lower-count sequences lying one edit away from another sequence were also excluded. On the basis of fitting two negative binomial distributions, barcode sub-clusters with fewer than 20% of the maximum read count were discarded. TCRdb passed the public sequencing reads through fastp at Q25 and MiXCR, retaining productive beta sequences. One record per CDR3 amino acid sequence lists the most common genes and DNA. The V and J calls were not made by the authors but by TCRdb's processing. The sample table lists under 800,000 distinct CDR3 sequences, roughly 25% of them with a count of one. The ten largest clones capture about 0.73% of the sample.

Libraries of naive CD8 T cells were built from anywhere between about 19,000 and 1,000,000 sorted cells, with 10%, 30% or 50% of the purified RNA used. Naive CD8 T cells, defined as CD8+CD4-CCR7+CD45RA+, were FACS-sorted into RLT Plus buffer on a BD FACSAria II. Detection sensitivity was tested by spiking Jurkat RNA equal to roughly 9 TCR copies' worth into samples containing about 18,000-1,000,000 naive CD8 T cells. Enrichment of CD8 T cells was performed with RosetteSep CD8+ T Cell Enrichment Cocktail and Ficoll-Paque, after which ACK red cell lysis was carried out. About this clonotype: What this receptor recognizes is not known. This could be a read error, since a much larger clone is one nucleotide away.

Taken from the germline V gene, the CDR1 and CDR2 loops are MDHEN and SYDVKM. Inclusive of the bounding cysteine and phenylalanine, the CDR3 is 13 residues long. The sequence is cut down to CDR3 DNA, 39 bases in frame from base 1. Study-level results and caveats: The sizes of highly expanded clones could end up underestimated when identical TCR molecules share a barcode. When barcode sub-clustering was left out, chimeric consensus sequences inflated TCR diversity, with chimeras reaching as high as 47%. In CMV-specific effector cells, over 98% of molecules were held by clones above 20 RNA copies, whereas under 1% of molecules were held by such clones in naive cells. Modeling indicated approximately 3 TCR RNA copies recovered per cell, compared with approximately 10 by digital PCR, which implies a capture efficiency of about 31%. Naive libraries contained spiked-in Jurkat TCR RNA (10 copies' worth), which is not part of the donor repertoire. Spiked-in Jurkat TCR RNA equivalent to a single cell was reported to be detectable even among approximately 1 million naive CD8 T cells.

Sequencing was carried out using naive CD8+ T cells from blood, with Jurkat cell RNA spiked in. The cell subset or site label, as the study defines it: FACS-sorted CD8+CD4-CCR7+CD45RA+ naive T cells. The rearrangement combines TRBV28 with TRBJ2-3; the D gene assignment is ambiguous. This TCR came from a human donor in good health. Some libraries in this study had Jurkat cell RNA spiked in. For the CDR3, the sequence is CASSSPGPETQYF. Read as DNA, the sequence is TGTGCCAGCAGTTCCCCCGGTCCAGAAACGCAGTATTTT.